The sequence of this T cell receptor beta chain was determined in a study of shared clonotypes between healthy human individuals (dated by TCRdb to the early 2020s). For context, the study as a whole: The cohort comprised two women and a few men aged 18 to 49 years. For each donor, CD4 naive and CD4 memory were each run on three plates, CD8 naive on two plates, and CD8 memory on one plate. The study deeply sequenced blood TCR repertoires of five healthy adults to estimate repertoire size and the extent of clonotype sharing between individuals. Different laboratories and diverse techniques were used to prepare libraries and sequence TCR repertoires, to increase sequencing depth and limit assay-specific biases. Each donor's leukapheresis produced roughly between roughly 0.94 and 9.5 billion PBMCs.

On this clone itself: Its specific antigen is unknown. Base qualities were left out, and no much larger clone turns up one base away. This sample includes further DNA sequences coding for the same CDR3.

The donors were healthy, HIV-negative adults who had no recently reported acute infections or vaccinations. Only Caucasian adults living in Nashville, Tennessee, USA were represented among the donors. CD4+ T cells were enriched by magnetic negative selection, after which naive cells were positively selected on CD45RA and the negative fraction was taken as the memory subset. Blood was collected by leukapheresis, and PBMCs were isolated by Ficoll-Histopaque density gradient centrifugation and then cryopreserved in liquid nitrogen vapor phase. Analytical flow cytometry was used to check the purity and quantity of every magnetically sorted T cell population. From each sorted fraction, genomic DNA was isolated and quantified by UV absorbance on a Nanodrop 2000c. Broad study findings and their caveats: Based on pairwise subsampling, the degree of clonotype sharing among donors was expected to be affected by sequencing depth. Naive subsets generally had larger estimated clonotype richness than memory subsets did. About 5% of naive CD4, 3% to 4% of naive CD8, roughly 2.4% of memory CD4, and 0.35% to 0.4% of memory CD8 clonotypes were shared across several donors. Sampling was limited to blood, and TCR repertoires in tissue likely differ from TCR repertoires in blood. Clonotypes shared by all four sorted-subset donors showed higher generation probabilities than non-shared clonotypes. Rarefaction of sorted-subset datasets indicated incomplete sequencing despite the large sequencing depth. Because the study included a small number of donors, the genetic and exposure-history diversity represented was limited.

CDR1 and CDR2, looked up from the germline V gene, are MDHEN and SYDVKM. Cut back by 3 bases and 6 bases, the V and J ends lie 8 bases apart. From the cysteine through the phenylalanine, the CDR3 covers 13 amino acids. Only the CDR3 DNA is retained, 39 bases long and in frame from the first base. TCR CDR3 regions were amplified from genomic DNA by multiplex PCR using the deep immunoSEQ assay. Extracted genomic DNA from each cell subset was distributed evenly across all wells of several immunoSEQ 96-well plates, and each plate was treated as a replicate. For sorted subsets, each replicate PCR was loaded with roughly 200 ng genomic DNA, equivalent to about 30,000 T cell genomes. Purified libraries were measured with a Qubit 3.0 fluorometer, size-checked on a Bioanalyzer 2100, and measured again with the KAPA Library Quantification kit. A separate single-read 150-cycle Illumina NextSeq 550 flow cell was used to sequence each immunoSEQ 96-well plate. As for the authors' bioinformatics: Because the immunoSEQ output held only junctional sequences and lacked quality scores, the filtering could not match the filtering applied to full-length reads. To assign V/J genes and CDR3, sequences were annotated using PyIR, a Python wrapper for IgBLAST v1.9, with IMGT germline references. Any read was removed if the V/J assignment was weak (E-value above 1e-6), the CDR3 was missing, or the read contained stop codons, out-of-frame junctions, or ambiguous translated residues. V3J clonotypes were defined as sequences sharing the same inferred V gene, J gene, and CDR3 amino acid sequence. Percentage overlap between repertoires was computed as shared unique clonotypes divided by the size of the smaller repertoire. Richness of each repertoire was evaluated using RTK rarefaction, the Chao1 estimator, and Recon v2.1 estimates of unobserved clonotypes. Generation probabilities were computed with OLGA for all TCRbeta clonotypes obtained by the gDNA method from a handful of donors. What TCRdb holds here is the immuneACCESS table cut down to in-frame rearrangements. Part of the clones is not present; checked against another copy, under half of the missing clones reflect an unresolved V gene, and the others are unexplained. Clone size and the V and J calls come from that table; the DNA yielded D and trimming. The sample table shows under 2,500,000 clones, and 90% to 97% are seen once. The top ten constitute roughly 0.13% of the sample.

In this chain, TRBV28 is recombined with TRBJ1-4; TRBD1 is perhaps the D gene, given 6 matching bases. The origin of this receptor is a man in his late teens or twenties in good health. Sequenced input: naive CD4+ T cells sorted from blood. The sample's cell subset or site label, in plain terms: CD45RA+ positively selected. DNA sequence: TGTGCCAGCAGTTTGCAGGGGTATGAAAAACTGTTTTTT. This translates into CASSLQGYEKLFF.